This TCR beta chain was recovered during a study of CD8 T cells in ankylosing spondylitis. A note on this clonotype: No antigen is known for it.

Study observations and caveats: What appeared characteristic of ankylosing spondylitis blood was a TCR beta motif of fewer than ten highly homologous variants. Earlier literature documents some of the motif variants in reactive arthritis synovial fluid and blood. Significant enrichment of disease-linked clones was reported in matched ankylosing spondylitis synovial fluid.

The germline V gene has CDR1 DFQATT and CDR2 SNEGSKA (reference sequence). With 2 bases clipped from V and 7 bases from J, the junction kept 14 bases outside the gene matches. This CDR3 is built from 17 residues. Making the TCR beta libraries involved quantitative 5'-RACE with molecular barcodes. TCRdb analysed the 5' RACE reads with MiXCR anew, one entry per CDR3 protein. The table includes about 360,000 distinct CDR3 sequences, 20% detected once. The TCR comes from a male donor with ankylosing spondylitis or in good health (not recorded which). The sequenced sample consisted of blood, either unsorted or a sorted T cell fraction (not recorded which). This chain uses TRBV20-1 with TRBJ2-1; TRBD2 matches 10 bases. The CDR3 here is CSARTTSGVVGGNEQFF. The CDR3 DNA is TGCAGTGCTAGAACCACTAGCGGGGTGGTAGGTGGAAATGAGCAGTTCTTC.